The clone carrying this TCR beta chain has more than one count but fewer than ten. Other DNA sequences of this sample code for an identical CDR3. The source of the sample is a study of control samples from healthy donors and cancer patients. The germline V gene has CDR1 SGHRS and CDR2 YFSETQ. The CDR3 is 14 residues long. The V end lost 4 bases, the J end lost 0 bases, and 11 bases lay between the germline ends. Profiling relied on immunoSEQ multiplex PCR, and the TCRdb table lists in-frame clones only, not all of them. The table records 150,000 to 180,000 clones, approximately 94% of them present only once.

The sequence was obtained from a man aged 35-49 years in good health. The genes are TRBV5-1 and TRBJ2-7, with a tentative D call TRBD2 (6 bases). Sequencing was performed on blood. DNA of the CDR3: TGCGCCAGCAGCCTGGACGGGAGCTCCTACGAGCAGTACTTC. Amino acids: CASSLDGSSYEQYF.